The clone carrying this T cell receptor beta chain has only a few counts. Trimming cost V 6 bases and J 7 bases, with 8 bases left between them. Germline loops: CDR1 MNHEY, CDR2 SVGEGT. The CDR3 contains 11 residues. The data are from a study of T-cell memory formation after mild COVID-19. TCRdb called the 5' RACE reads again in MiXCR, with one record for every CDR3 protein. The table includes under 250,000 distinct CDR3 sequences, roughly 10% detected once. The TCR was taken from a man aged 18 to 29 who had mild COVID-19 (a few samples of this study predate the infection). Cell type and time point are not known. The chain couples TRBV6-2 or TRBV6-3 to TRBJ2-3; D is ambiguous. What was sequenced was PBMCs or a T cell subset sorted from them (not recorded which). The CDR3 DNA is TGTGCCAGCAGCCACACGCATACGCAGTATTTT. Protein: CASSHTHTQYF.